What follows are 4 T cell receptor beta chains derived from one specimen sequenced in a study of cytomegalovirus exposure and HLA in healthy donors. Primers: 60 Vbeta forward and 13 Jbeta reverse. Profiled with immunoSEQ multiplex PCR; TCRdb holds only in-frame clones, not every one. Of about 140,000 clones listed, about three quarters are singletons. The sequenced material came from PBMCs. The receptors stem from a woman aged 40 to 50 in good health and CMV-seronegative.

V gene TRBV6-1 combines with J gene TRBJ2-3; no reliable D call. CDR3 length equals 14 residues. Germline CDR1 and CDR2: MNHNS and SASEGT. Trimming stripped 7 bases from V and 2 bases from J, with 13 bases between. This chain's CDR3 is CASIKQPNTDTQYF. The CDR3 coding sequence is TGTGCCAGCATAAAACAGCCCAACACAGATACGCAGTATTTT.

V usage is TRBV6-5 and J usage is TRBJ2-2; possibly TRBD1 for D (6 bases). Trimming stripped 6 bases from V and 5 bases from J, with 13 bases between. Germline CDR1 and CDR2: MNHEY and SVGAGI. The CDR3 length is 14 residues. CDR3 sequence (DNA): TGTGCCAGCAGCCCACTCGGACAGACCGGGGAGCTGTTTTTT. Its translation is CASSPLGQTGELFF.

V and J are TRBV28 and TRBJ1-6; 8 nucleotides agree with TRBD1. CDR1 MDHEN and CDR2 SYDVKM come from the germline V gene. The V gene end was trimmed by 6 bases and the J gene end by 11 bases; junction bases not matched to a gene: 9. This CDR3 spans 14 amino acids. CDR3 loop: CASRAGQGYPPLHF. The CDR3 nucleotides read TGTGCCAGCAGAGCCGGACAGGGCTACCCACCCCTCCACTTT. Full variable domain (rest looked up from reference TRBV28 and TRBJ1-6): DVKVTQSSRYLVKRTGEKVFLECVQDMDHENMFWYRQDPGLGLRLIYFSYDVKMKEKGDIPEGYSVSREKKERFSLILESASTNQTSMYLCASRAGQGYPPLHFGNGTRLTVT.

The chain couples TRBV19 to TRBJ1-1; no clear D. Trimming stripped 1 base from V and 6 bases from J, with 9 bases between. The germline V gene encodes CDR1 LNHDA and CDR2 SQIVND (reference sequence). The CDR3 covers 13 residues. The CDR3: CASSIGGGSEAFF. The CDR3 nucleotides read TGTGCCAGTAGTATAGGGGGAGGGTCTGAAGCTTTCTTT.